The T cell receptor beta chain described here comes from a study of T cell responses to AZD1222 COVID-19 vaccine. The protocol was immunoSEQ multiplex PCR, while the TCRdb copy is restricted to in-frame clones and leaves out a portion. Of under 150,000 clones listed, 70% to 90% are singletons. This clone was picked up one time. This CDR3 is 14 amino acids long. In germline, CDR1 is LGHNA, CDR2 YNFKEQ. V shed 5 bases and J 2 bases; nucleotides not matched to a gene: 5. V is TRBV4-2 and J is TRBJ1-1; TRBD1 matches 7 bases. The sequence was obtained from an adult in good health. Sequenced material: peripheral blood, taken on day 0 of AZD1222 vaccination. The CDR3 here is CASSWRQGNTEAFF. The CDR3 region has the DNA TGTGCCAGCAGCTGGAGACAGGGAAACACTGAAGCTTTCTTT.